This T cell receptor beta chain was recorded in a study of radiation and T cells in renal cell carcinoma. General study points: Irradiated tumors had higher TCR clonality than control tumors. Dominant CDR3 motifs occupied more repertoire in irradiated than control tumors.

TCRdb keeps only in-frame clones here, not all; method: immunoSEQ multiplex PCR. The sample records under 5,500 clones, roughly 53% being singletons. For this clone: Antigen specificity is unknown.

The CDR3 consists of 14 residues. Germline V gives CDR1 MGHRA, CDR2 YSYEKL. Trimming removed 0 bases at V and 6 bases at J, with 12 bases between. Specified treatment: 15 Gy SBRT to primary tumor, nephrectomy 4 weeks later. The source was tumor tissue, collected from a patient whose treatment included radiotherapy and nephrectomy. This chain connects TRBV4-1 to TRBJ2-7; D unclear. The origin of this receptor is a man aged 55 to 70 with renal cell carcinoma. The chain's CDR3 is CASSQEWRRGEQYF. Here the CDR3 DNA reads TGCGCCAGCAGCCAAGAGTGGAGACGTGGCGAGCAGTACTTC.